This T cell receptor (beta chain) was captured by sequencing in a study of T cells in Graves' hyperthyroidism and ophthalmopathy. Note on this clonotype: A clone one base away is much larger, so this may be a read error.

Amplified TCR beta CDR3 regions derived from RNA transcripts. TCR CDR3 underwent first-round RT-PCR with the HTBI primer set. MiXCR was run by TCRdb on the multiplex PCR reads, yielding one entry per CDR3 protein. Among 370,000 or so distinct CDR3 sequences, 15% to 19% were seen once, and the ten largest hold 25% to 35%. The diagnostic basis comprised clinical symptoms, serum thyroxine and TRAb, thyroid ultrasound and orbital computed tomography. Material: blood. The source of this sequence is a woman between 18 and 30 years old with Graves' hyperthyroidism that later progressed to Graves' ophthalmopathy.

For the CDR3, the DNA is TGTGCCAGCAGTGAATGGGAATACTACGAGCAGTACTTC. Translating it yields CASSEWEYYEQYF. The rearrangement links TRBV6-1 to TRBJ2-7; D gene ambiguous. Germline V gene lookup returns CDR1 MNHNS and CDR2 SASEGT. This CDR3 has 13 residues. V was trimmed by 2 bases and J by 3 bases, leaving 8 bases between them.